This TCR beta chain was documented in a study of T cell responses to AZD1222 COVID-19 vaccine. Overall study findings and caveats: Mapped onto spike, vaccine-associated CD4 TCRs spanned it and were dominant at 160-218 and 743-854. Repertoire collection took place solely once the T cell response had peaked. White British donors predominated, females outnumbered males, and clonal diversity was possibly underestimated. Seropositive at baseline were only six or seven AZD1222 recipients.

The protocol was immunoSEQ multiplex PCR, while the TCRdb copy is restricted to in-frame clones and leaves out a portion. The sample records more than 120,000 clones, over 85% being singletons. Trimming cost V 3 bases and J 6 bases; bases outside gene matches: 2. CDR1 is SGHNT, CDR2 YENEEA, per germline. The CDR3 contains 13 residues. As regards this clone: Its target is not known.

This specimen was peripheral blood, taken 28 days after the second AZD1222 dose. The V call is TRBV11-3, the J call TRBJ1-2; 9 bases match TRBD1. The receptor was isolated from an adult who received the AZD1222 COVID-19 vaccine. CDR3 protein: CASSFNRGHGYTF. The CDR3 DNA sequence: TGTGCCAGCAGCTTTAACAGGGGGCATGGCTACACCTTC.